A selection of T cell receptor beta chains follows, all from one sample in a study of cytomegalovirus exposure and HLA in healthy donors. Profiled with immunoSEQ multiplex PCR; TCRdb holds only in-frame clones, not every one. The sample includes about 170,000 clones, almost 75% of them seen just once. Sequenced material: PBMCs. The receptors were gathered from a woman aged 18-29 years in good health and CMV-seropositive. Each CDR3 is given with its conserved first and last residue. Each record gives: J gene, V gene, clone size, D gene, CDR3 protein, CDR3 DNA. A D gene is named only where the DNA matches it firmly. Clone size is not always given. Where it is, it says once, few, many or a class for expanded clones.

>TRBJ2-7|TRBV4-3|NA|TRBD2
CASSQDPRGAYEQYF
TGCGCCAGCAGCCAAGACCCCCGGGGGGCCTACGAGCAGTACTTC
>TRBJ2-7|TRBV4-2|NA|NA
CASSQDFRDEQYF
TGTGCCAGCAGCCAAGATTTCCGGGACGAGCAGTACTTC
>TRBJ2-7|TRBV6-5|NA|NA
CANGQRPYEQYF
TGTGCCAACGGACAGAGACCCTACGAGCAGTACTTC
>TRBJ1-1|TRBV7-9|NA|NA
CASSFGAVNTEAFF
TGTGCCAGCAGCTTTGGGGCAGTGAACACTGAAGCTTTCTTT
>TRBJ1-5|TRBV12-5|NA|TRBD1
CASGLPGGFNRPQHF
TGTGCTAGTGGTTTGCCAGGGGGATTCAATCGGCCCCAGCATTTT
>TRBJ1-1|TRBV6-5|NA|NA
CASSYSSRGSVAFF
TGTGCCAGCAGTTACTCGAGTAGGGGGAGTGTAGCTTTCTTT
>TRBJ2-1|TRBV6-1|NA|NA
CASSETGTFKQFF
TGTGCCAGCAGTGAAACCGGGACTTTCAAGCAGTTCTTC
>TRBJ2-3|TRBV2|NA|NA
CASSDVSAQYF
TGTGCCAGCAGTGATGTTAGCGCGCAGTATTTT
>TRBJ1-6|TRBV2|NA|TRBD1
CATGGVSPLHF
TGTGCCACAGGGGGAGTTTCACCCCTCCACTTT
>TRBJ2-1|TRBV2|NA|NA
CASSERARYNEQFF
TGTGCCAGCAGTGAGCGGGCCCGCTACAATGAGCAGTTCTTC
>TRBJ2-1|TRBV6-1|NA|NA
CASPSGDHGNEQFF
TGTGCCAGCCCATCCGGGGATCACGGCAATGAGCAGTTCTTC
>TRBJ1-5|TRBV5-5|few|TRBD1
CASSVQGAVNQPQHF
TGTGCCAGCAGCGTTCAGGGGGCCGTCAATCAGCCCCAGCATTTT
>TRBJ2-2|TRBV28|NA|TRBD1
CASSRGGTGFTGELFF
TGTGCCAGCAGCCGAGGGGGGACAGGGTTCACCGGGGAGCTGTTTTTT
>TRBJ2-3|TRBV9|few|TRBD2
CASSYAGGTDTQYF
TGTGCCAGCTCCTACGCGGGGGGCACAGATACGCAGTATTTT
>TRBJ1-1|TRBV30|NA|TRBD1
CAWSFRGTGRPTTEAFF
TGTGCCTGGAGTTTCCGAGGGACAGGCCGACCAACCACTGAAGCTTTCTTT
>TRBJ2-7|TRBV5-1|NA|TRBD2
CASSREGGTNEQYF
TGCGCCAGCAGCAGGGAGGGAGGGACCAACGAGCAGTACTTC
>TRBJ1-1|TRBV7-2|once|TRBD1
CASSPGQGGRTEAFF
TGTGCCAGCAGCCCCGGACAGGGAGGCCGCACTGAAGCTTTCTTT
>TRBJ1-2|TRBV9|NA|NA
CASRLDGANYGYTF
TGTGCCAGCAGATTGGACGGGGCTAACTATGGCTACACCTTC
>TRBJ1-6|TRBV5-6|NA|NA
CASSPRGWAYNSPLHF
TGTGCCAGCAGCCCCCGGGGGTGGGCCTATAATTCACCCCTCCACTTT
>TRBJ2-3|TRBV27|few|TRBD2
CASSTRTSGGRDTQYF
TGTGCCAGCAGTACCAGGACTAGCGGGGGTAGAGATACGCAGTATTTT
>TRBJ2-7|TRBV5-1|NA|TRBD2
CASRAGGPSYEQYF
TGCGCCAGCAGGGCGGGGGGGCCCTCCTACGAGCAGTACTTC
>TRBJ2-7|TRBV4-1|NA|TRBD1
CASSQDPGTGGLSYEQYF
TGCGCCAGCAGCCAAGACCCGGGGACAGGGGGCCTCTCCTACGAGCAGTACTTC
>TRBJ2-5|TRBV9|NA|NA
CASSVGLAPQETQYF
TGTGCCAGCAGCGTCGGCCTAGCGCCACAAGAGACCCAGTACTTC
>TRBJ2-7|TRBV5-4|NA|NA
CASSQGREQCF
TGTGCCAGCAGCCAGGGGAGGGAGCAGTGCTTC
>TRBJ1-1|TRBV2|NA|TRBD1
CASSADRDTEAFF
TGTGCCAGCAGCGCGGACAGGGACACTGAAGCTTTCTTT
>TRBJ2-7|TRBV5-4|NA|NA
CASRGEANYEQYF
TGTGCCAGCAGGGGAGAAGCGAACTACGAGCAGTACTTC
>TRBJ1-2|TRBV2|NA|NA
CASSETAYGYTF
TGTGCCAGCAGTGAGACAGCCTATGGCTACACCTTC
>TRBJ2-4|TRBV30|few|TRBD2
CAWSDSSGTRRDIQYF
TGTGCCTGGAGCGACTCTTCCGGGACTAGACGGGACATTCAGTACTTC
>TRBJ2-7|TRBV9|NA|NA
CASSVASAIEGYEQYF
TGTGCCAGCAGCGTAGCTAGTGCGATTGAGGGATACGAGCAGTACTTC
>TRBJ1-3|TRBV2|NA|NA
CASRADLGGNTIYF
TGTGCCAGCAGAGCGGACCTCGGTGGAAACACCATATATTTT
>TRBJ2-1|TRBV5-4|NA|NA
CATRPGWRLGEQFF
TGTGCCACGAGACCCGGATGGCGGCTTGGTGAGCAGTTCTTC